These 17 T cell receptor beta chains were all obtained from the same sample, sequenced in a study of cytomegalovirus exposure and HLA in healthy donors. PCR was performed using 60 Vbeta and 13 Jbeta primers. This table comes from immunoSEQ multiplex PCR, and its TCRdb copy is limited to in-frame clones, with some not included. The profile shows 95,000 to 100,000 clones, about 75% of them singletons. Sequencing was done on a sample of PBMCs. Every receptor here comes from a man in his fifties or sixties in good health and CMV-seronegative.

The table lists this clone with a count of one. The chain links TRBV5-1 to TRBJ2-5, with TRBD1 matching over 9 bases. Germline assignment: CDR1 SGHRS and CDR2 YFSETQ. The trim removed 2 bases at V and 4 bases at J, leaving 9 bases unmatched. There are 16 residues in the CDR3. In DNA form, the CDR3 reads TGCGCCAGCAGCTTCCGGGACAGGGTGGCTCGAGAGACCCAGTACTTC. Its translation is CASSFRDRVARETQYF.

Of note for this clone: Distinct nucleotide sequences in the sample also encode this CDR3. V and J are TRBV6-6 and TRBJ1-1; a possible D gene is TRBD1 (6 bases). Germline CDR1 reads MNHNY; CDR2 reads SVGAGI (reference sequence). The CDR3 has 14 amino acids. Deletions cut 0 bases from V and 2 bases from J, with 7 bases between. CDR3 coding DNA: TGTGCCAGCAGTTACTCGGGGGCAAACACTGAAGCTTTCTTT. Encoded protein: CASSYSGANTEAFF.

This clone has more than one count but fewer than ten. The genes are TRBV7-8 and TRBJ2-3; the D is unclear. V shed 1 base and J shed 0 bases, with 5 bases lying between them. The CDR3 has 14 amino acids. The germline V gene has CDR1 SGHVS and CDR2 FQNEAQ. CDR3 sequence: CASSLVSSTDTQYF. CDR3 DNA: TGTGCCAGCAGCTTAGTTTCTAGCACAGATACGCAGTATTTT.

The CDR3 DNA follows: TGTGCCAGCAGCCGAGAATCAATGCTAGCCAAAAACATTCAGTACTTC. Its protein product is CASSRESMLAKNIQYF. The chain couples TRBV7-2 to TRBJ2-4; the D is unclear. Trimming removed 5 bases from V and 0 bases from J, with 14 bases in between. This CDR3 comprises 16 residues. Germline CDR1 reads SGHTA; CDR2 reads FQGNSA.

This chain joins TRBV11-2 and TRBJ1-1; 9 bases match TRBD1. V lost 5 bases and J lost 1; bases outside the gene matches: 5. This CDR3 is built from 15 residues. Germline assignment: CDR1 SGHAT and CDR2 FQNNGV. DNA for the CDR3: TGTGCCAGCAGCCAGGGACAGGGATGGAACACTGAAGCTTTCTTT. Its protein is CASSQGQGWNTEAFF.

CDR3 in amino acids: CSVNTGLGVTEAFF. The CDR3 region has the DNA TGCAGCGTTAATACAGGGCTCGGCGTTACTGAAGCTTTCTTT. V usage is TRBV29-1 and J usage is TRBJ1-1; tentatively, D is TRBD1 (6 bases). Per the germline V gene, CDR1 is SQVTM and CDR2 is ANQGSEA. The CDR3 length is 14 residues. V lost 5 bases to trimming and J lost 5 bases, with 18 bases between them.

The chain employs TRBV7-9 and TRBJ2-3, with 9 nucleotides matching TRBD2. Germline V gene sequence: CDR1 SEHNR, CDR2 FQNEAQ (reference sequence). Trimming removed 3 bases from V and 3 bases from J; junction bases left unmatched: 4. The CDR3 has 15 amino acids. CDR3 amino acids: CASSLVAGVTDTQYF. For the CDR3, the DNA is TGTGCCAGCAGCTTGGTAGCGGGAGTAACAGATACGCAGTATTTT.

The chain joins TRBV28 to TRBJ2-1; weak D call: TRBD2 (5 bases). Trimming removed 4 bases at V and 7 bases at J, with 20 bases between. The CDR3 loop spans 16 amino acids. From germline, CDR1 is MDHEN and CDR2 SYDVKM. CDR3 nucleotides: TGTGCCAGCAGTTACGACTTTATCAGGAGGAAGAATGAGCAGTTCTTC. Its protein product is CASSYDFIRRKNEQFF.

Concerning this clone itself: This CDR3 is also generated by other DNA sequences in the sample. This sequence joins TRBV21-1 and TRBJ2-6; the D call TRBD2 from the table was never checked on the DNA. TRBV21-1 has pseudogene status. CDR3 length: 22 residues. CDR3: CASSGGETRRARRVSGANVLTF. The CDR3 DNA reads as TGTGCCAGCAGCGGGGGGGAAACACGGAGGGCCAGAAGGGTCTCTGGGGCCAACGTCCTGACTTTC.

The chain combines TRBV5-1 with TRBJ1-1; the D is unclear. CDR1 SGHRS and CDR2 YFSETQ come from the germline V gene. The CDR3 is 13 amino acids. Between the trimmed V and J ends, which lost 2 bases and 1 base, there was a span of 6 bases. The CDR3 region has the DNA TGCGCCAGCAGCTTATCAGAGAACACTGAAGCTTTCTTT. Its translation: CASSLSENTEAFF.

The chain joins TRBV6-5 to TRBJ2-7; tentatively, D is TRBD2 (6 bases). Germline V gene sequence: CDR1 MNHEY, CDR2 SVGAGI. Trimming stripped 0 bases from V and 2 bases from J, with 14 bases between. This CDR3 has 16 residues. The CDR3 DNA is TGTGCCAGCAGTTACTCGTCGGGACTCGGCACCTACGAGCAGTACTTC. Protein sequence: CASSYSSGLGTYEQYF.

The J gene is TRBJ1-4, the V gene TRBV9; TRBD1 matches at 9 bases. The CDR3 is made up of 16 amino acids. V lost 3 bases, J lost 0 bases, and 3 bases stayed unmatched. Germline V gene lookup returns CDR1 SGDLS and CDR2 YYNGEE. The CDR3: CASSGTGDSTNEKLFF. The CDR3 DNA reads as TGTGCCAGCAGCGGGACAGGGGACTCAACTAATGAAAAACTGTTTTTT.

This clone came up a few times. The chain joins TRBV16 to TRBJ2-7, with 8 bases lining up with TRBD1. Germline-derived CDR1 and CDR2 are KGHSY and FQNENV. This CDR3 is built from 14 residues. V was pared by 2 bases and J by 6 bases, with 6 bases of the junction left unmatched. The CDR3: CASSQGQGAAEQYF. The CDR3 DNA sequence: TGTGCCAGCAGCCAAGGACAGGGTGCGGCCGAGCAGTACTTC.

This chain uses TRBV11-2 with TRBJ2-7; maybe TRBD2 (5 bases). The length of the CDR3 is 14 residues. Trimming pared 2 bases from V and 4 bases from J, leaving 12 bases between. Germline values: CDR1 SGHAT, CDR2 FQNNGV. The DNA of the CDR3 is TGTGCCAGCAGCTTAACCGGGAAAAATTACGAGCAGTACTTC. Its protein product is CASSLTGKNYEQYF.

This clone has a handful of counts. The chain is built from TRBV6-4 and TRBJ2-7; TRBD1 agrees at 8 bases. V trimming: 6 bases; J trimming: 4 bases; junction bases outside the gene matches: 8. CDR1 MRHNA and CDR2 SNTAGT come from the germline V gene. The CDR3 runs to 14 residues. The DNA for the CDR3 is TGTGCCAGCAGGAGGGGGGACAGGACGTACGAGCAGTACTTC. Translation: CASRRGDRTYEQYF.

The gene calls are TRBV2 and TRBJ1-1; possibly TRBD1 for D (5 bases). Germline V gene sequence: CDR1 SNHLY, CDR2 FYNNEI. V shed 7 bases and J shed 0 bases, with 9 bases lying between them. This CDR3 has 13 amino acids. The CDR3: CASTPDMNTEAFF. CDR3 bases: TGTGCCAGCACCCCGGACATGAACACTGAAGCTTTCTTT.

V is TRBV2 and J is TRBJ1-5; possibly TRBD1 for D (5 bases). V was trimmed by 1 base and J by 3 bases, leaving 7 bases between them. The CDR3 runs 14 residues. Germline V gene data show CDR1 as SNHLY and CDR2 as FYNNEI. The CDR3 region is CASSEEQVNQPQHF. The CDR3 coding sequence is TGTGCCAGCAGTGAAGAACAGGTCAATCAGCCCCAGCATTTT.